This entry concerns a single T cell receptor (beta chain). What it recognizes is unknown. V was cut by 4 bases and J by 1 base, with 10 bases left in between. Germline-derived CDR1 and CDR2 are DFQATT and SNEGSKA (reference sequence). The length of the CDR3 is 13 residues. TCRdb passed the RT-PCR reads through MiXCR, listing each CDR3 protein once. The sample has 700,000 to 800,000 distinct CDR3 sequences, less than 20% seen once. The source of the sample is a study of response to subunit inactivated influenza vaccine. Study-level results: Few additional T cells are recruited per seasonal influenza vaccination, authors suggested.

V usage is TRBV20-1 and J usage is TRBJ1-1; D uncertain. The receptor comes from a man aged 45-65 years who received an inactivated influenza vaccine. Sequenced here: PBMCs from blood, sampled approximately 5 days after vaccination. CDR3 sequence: CSATRAANTEAFF. In nucleotides, the CDR3 is TGCAGTGCTACTAGGGCAGCGAACACTGAAGCTTTCTTT.